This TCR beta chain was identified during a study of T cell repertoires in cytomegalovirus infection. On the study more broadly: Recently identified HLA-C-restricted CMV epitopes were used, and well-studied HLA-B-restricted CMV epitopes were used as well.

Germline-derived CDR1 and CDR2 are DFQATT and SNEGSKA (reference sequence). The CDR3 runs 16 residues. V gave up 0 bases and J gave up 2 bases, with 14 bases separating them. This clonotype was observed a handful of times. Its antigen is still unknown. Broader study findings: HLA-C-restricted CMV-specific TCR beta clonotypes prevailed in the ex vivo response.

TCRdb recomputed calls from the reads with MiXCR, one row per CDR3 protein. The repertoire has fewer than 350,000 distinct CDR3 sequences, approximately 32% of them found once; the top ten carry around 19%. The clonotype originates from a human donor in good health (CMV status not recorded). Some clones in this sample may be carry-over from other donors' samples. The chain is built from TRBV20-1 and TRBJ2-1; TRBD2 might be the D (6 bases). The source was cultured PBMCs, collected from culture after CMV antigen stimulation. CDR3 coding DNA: TGCAGTGCTAGAGAACCCAGCGGGTATACCTACAATGAGCAGTTCTTC. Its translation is CSAREPSGYTYNEQFF.